These 15 T cell receptor beta chains originate from one sample sequenced in a study of cytomegalovirus exposure and HLA in healthy donors. The PCR employed 60 Vbeta primers together with 13 Jbeta primers. The assay was immunoSEQ multiplex PCR, and TCRdb's table has in-frame clones only and misses some. The repertoire has about 190,000 clones, approximately 80% of them found once; the top ten carry roughly 2.6%. The specimen sequenced was PBMCs. The receptors derive from a woman aged 45-65 years in good health and CMV-seropositive.

This clone was seen a few times. The V call is TRBV30, the J call TRBJ1-1; 7 nucleotides line up with TRBD1. The CDR3 runs 12 residues. Germline-derived CDR1 and CDR2 are GTSNPN and SVGIG (reference sequence). J gave up 4 bases and V 8 bases, and 7 bases lay outside the gene matches. CDR3 sequence (DNA): TGTGCCGCACATCGGACAGGCACTGAAGCTTTCTTT. Its translation: CAAHRTGTEAFF.

The chain is built from TRBV7-2 and TRBJ2-3, with 9 bases identical to TRBD2. The V gene's germline CDR1 is SGHTA and CDR2 FQGNSA. The V and J ends lost 2 bases and 7 bases, in that order; junction bases with no gene match: 4. This CDR3 has 14 residues. In DNA, the CDR3 is TGTGCCAGCAGCTTAAGCGGGGGGACTAATACGCAGTATTTT. Translation: CASSLSGGTNTQYF.

The chain links TRBV19 to TRBJ2-5; D is perhaps TRBD1 (6 bases). The V gene's germline CDR1 is LNHDA and CDR2 SQIVND (reference sequence). V was trimmed by 2 bases and J by 4 bases, leaving 11 bases between them. The CDR3 is 14 residues long. The DNA for the CDR3 is TGTGCCAGTAGTATATCAGGGGCCCGAGAGACCCAGTACTTC. This encodes CASSISGARETQYF.

The chain joins TRBV5-1 to TRBJ1-1; 12 bases agree with TRBD1. This CDR3 contains 18 residues. With V trimmed by 0 bases and J by 1 base, 7 bases remained unmatched. The V gene's germline CDR1 is SGHRS and CDR2 YFSETQ. The DNA for the CDR3 is TGCGCCAGCAGCTTGGGTTTGGGACAGGGGGCTGGGAACACTGAAGCTTTCTTT. Translation: CASSLGLGQGAGNTEAFF.

The genes are TRBV29-1 and TRBJ1-1; D remains unclear. Germline CDR1 reads SQVTM; CDR2 reads ANQGSEA. The V end lost 0 bases, the J end lost 7 bases, and 15 bases lay between the germline ends. This CDR3 has 14 amino acids. In nucleotides, the CDR3 is TGCAGCGTTGAAGAAGGGCCCTCGGGAGGTGAAGCTTTCTTT. Translated, it gives CSVEEGPSGGEAFF.

The rearrangement joins TRBV7-2 to TRBJ1-4; D gene unclear. Looked up from germline, CDR1 is SGHTA and CDR2 is FQGNSA. This CDR3 contains 16 residues. Trimming cost V 5 bases and J 0 bases, with 13 bases left between them. Written as DNA, the CDR3 is TGTGCCAGCAGCCCACGGCAGGCGTCAACTAATGAAAAACTGTTTTTT. This codes for CASSPRQASTNEKLFF.

This chain uses TRBV10-3 with TRBJ2-5; 8 bases match TRBD1. Germline lookup yields CDR1 ENHRY and CDR2 SYGVKD. The CDR3 has 14 amino acids. V shed 5 bases and J 2 bases; nucleotides not matched to a gene: 4. CDR3 loop: CAISKQGGQETQYF. The CDR3 region has the DNA TGTGCCATCAGTAAACAGGGGGGACAAGAGACCCAGTACTTC.

The chain carries TRBV19 and TRBJ1-1; 7 bases agree with TRBD1. Germline V gives CDR1 LNHDA, CDR2 SQIVND (reference sequence). After removal of 9 bases from V and 10 bases from J, the junction contained 11 bases not matched to a gene. The CDR3 is 12 residues long. CDR3: CASSRDSRTAFF. CDR3 bases: TGTGCCAGCTCCCGGGACAGCCGGACAGCTTTCTTT.

The chain carries TRBV19 and TRBJ2-5; the D is unclear. Per germline, CDR1 LNHDA and CDR2 SQIVND (reference sequence). Between the trimmed V and J ends, which lost 9 bases and 4 bases, there was a span of 18 bases. This CDR3 has 14 amino acids. Here the CDR3 reads CASSKRPYGETQYF. The CDR3 DNA sequence: TGTGCCAGCTCGAAGAGGCCCTATGGAGAGACCCAGTACTTC.

The J gene is TRBJ1-3, the V gene TRBV4-3; D remains unclear. The germline gives CDR1 LGHNA, CDR2 YSLEER. V was shortened by 4 bases and J by 2 bases, with 12 bases between the two germline ends. The CDR3 is made up of 15 amino acids. CDR3 sequence (DNA): TGCGCCAGCAGCCTCCAAGCGGCCGCTGGAAACACCATATATTTT. This encodes CASSLQAAAGNTIYF.

The rearrangement uses TRBV9 and TRBJ1-4; possible D gene TRBD1, 5 bases. There are 16 residues in the CDR3. The V gene's germline CDR1 is SGDLS and CDR2 YYNGEE. Trimming took off 4 bases at V and 4 bases at J, with 17 bases between the two ends. The CDR3: CASSLATGRGNEKLFF. In DNA form, the CDR3 reads TGTGCCAGCAGCTTAGCCACCGGGAGGGGTAATGAAAAACTGTTTTTT.

V usage is TRBV4-1 and J usage is TRBJ2-5, with 8 bases lining up with TRBD1. Per germline, CDR1 MGHRA and CDR2 YSYEKL. The ends lost 1 base at V and 7 bases at J; junction bases unmatched: 11. The CDR3 runs to 16 residues. CDR3 nucleotide sequence: TGCGCCAGCAGCCAAGGGGTTGCGGGACAGGTGGGGACCCAGTACTTC. It specifies CASSQGVAGQVGTQYF.

This chain uses TRBV4-1 with TRBJ1-5; unclear D gene. Germline V CDR1 and CDR2: MGHRA, YSYEKL. This CDR3 is built from 15 residues. Trimming cost V 0 bases and J 1 base, with 7 bases left between them. The DNA for the CDR3 is TGCGCCAGCAGCCAAGATCAGATGAGCAATCAGCCCCAGCATTTT. This gives the protein CASSQDQMSNQPQHF.

The chain links TRBV5-1 to TRBJ2-3; the match to TRBD1 covers 8 bases. The CDR3 runs to 15 residues. V gave up 4 bases and J gave up 2 bases; unmatched junction bases: 6. Germline assignment: CDR1 SGHRS and CDR2 YFSETQ. The CDR3 is CASSTTGDDTDTQYF. As DNA, the CDR3 is TGCGCCAGCAGCACGACAGGGGACGACACAGATACGCAGTATTTT.

The CDR3 bases are TGTGCCAGCAGCTTAGGTGGGACAGGGAGCGCAGATACGCAGTATTTT. Translating gives CASSLGGTGSADTQYF. The V gene is TRBV7-2, the J gene TRBJ2-3; 9 bases are a match to TRBD1. The CDR3 spans 16 residues. Germline CDR1 SGHTA, CDR2 FQGNSA. The V gene end was trimmed by 1 base and the J gene end by 4 bases; junction bases not matched to a gene: 6.